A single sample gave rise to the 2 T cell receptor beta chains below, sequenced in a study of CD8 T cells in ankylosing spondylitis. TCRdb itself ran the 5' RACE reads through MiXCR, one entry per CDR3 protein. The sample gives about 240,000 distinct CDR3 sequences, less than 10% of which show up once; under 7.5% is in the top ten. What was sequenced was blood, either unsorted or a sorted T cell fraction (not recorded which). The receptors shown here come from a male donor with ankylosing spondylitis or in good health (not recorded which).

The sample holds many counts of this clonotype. The CDR3 here is CSARPLGLNTGELFF. As DNA, the CDR3 is TGCAGTGCTAGACCGCTGGGACTTAACACCGGGGAGCTGTTTTTT. The V and J genes are TRBV20-1 and TRBJ2-2, with D tentatively TRBD2 (6 bases). Germline V gives CDR1 DFQATT, CDR2 SNEGSKA (reference sequence). V was trimmed by 2 bases and J by 2 bases, leaving 12 bases between them. CDR3 length: 15 amino acids.

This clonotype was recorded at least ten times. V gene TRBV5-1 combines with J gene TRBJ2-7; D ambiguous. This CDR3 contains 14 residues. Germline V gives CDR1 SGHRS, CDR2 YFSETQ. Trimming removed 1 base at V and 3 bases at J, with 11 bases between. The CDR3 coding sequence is TGCGCCAGCAGCTTGTACCCAGCGAACTACGAGCAGTACTTC. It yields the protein CASSLYPANYEQYF. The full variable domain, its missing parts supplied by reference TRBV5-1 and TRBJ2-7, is KAGVTQTPRYLIKTRGQQVTLSCSPISGHRSVSWYQQTPGQGLQFLFEYFSETQRNKGNFPGRFSGRQFSNSRSEMNVSTLELGDSALYLCASSLYPANYEQYFGPGTRLTVT.